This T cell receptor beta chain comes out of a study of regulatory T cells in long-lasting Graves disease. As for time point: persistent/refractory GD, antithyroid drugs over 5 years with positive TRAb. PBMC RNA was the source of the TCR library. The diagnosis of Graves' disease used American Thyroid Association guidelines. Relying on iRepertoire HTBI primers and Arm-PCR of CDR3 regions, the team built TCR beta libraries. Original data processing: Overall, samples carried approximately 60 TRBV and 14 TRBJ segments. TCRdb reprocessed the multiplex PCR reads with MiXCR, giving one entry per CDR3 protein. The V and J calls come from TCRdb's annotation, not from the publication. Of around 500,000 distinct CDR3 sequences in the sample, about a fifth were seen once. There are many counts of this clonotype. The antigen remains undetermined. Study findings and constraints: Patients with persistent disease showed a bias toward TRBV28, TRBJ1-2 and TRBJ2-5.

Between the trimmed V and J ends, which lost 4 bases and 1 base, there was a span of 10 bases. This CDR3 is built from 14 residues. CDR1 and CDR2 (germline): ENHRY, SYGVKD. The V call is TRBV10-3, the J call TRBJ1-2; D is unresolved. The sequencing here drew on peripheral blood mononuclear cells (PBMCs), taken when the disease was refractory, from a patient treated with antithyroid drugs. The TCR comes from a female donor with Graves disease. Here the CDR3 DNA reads TGTGCCATCAGTGTCGGTCAGCTTAACTATGGCTACACCTTC. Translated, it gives CAISVGQLNYGYTF.